This record covers a single T cell receptor (beta chain). This record belongs to a study of CD8 T cells in Susac syndrome. The authors reverse transcribed roughly 0.5 to 1 ug RNA with random hexamers. TCRdb ran MiXCR on the immunoSEQ multiplex PCR reads and lists one entry per CDR3 protein. This table has approximately 160,000 distinct CDR3 sequences, around 92% appearing once. Germline V gene sequence: CDR1 DFQATT, CDR2 SNEGSKA (reference sequence). V was trimmed by 5 bases and J by 1 base, leaving 10 bases between them. This CDR3 is built from 13 residues. The chain recombines TRBV20-1 with TRBJ2-3; D might be TRBD1 or TRBD2, each matching 6 bases. Sequenced material: CD4+ T cells from PBMCs. This TCR came from a human donor in good health. CDR3 loop: CSAWGAGTDTQYF. CDR3 coding DNA: TGCAGTGCTTGGGGGGCCGGCACAGATACGCAGTATTTT.